These T cell receptor beta chains were read from a single sample in a study of beta chain features in type 1 diabetes. Sequenced by immunoSEQ multiplex PCR; TCRdb stores in-frame clones only, minus some. The sample shows approximately 250,000 clones, 24% of them seen only once. The sequenced material came from naive CD4+ T cells from blood. The receptors originated from a woman aged 25 to 39 with type 1 diabetes. CDR3s include the opening cysteine and the closing phenylalanine or tryptophan. The order of the fields is D gene, V gene, clone size, J gene, CDR3 DNA, CDR3 protein. The D gene is left open where the match is weak. Size values are once, few and many counts, or a class for expanded clones, and some rows have none.

TRBD2	TRBV5-1	few	TRBJ2-1	TGCGCCAGCAGCCCAGGGACTAGCTTTTCCTACAATGAGCAGTTCTTC	CASSPGTSFSYNEQFF
TRBD1	TRBV25-1	few	TRBJ2-1	TGTGCCAGCAGTTACAGGGGGAATGAGCAGTTCTTC	CASSYRGNEQFF
-	TRBV28	-	TRBJ2-5	TGTGCCAGCAGGGAAGGGGGCCAAGAGACCCAGTACTTC	CASREGGQETQYF
-	TRBV30	-	TRBJ2-5	TGTGCCTGGAGTGCGTACCAAGAGACCCAGTACTTC	CAWSAYQETQYF
TRBD2	TRBV15	-	TRBJ2-3	TGTGCCACCAGCGAGCCCCTGACTAGCGGGAGAACAGATACGCAGTATTTT	CATSEPLTSGRTDTQYF
TRBD1	TRBV28	-	TRBJ1-5	TGTGCCAGCATCGGTTATACAGGGGTGACGTTTTTT	CASIGYTGVTFF
TRBD1	TRBV30	few	TRBJ1-1	TGTGCCTGGACAGGGGGTTCGAACACTGAAGCTTTCTTT	CAWTGGSNTEAFF
-	TRBV27	-	TRBJ1-5	TGTGCCAGCAGCCAAGTGCAGAATAGCAATCAGCCCCAGCATTTT	CASSQVQNSNQPQHF
TRBD1	TRBV7-8	-	TRBJ2-3	TGTGCCAGCAGCATAGCCGGGACAGCTAGCACAGATACGCAGTATTTT	CASSIAGTASTDTQYF
TRBD1	TRBV29-1	-	TRBJ1-2	TGCAGCGTTAGACAGGGGTCCTATGGCTACACCTTC	CSVRQGSYGYTF
TRBD2	TRBV5-1	few	TRBJ2-5	TGCGCCAGCAGCATCGGACTAGCGGGAGCCCAAGAGACCCAGTACTTC	CASSIGLAGAQETQYF
-	TRBV28	-	TRBJ1-1	TGTGCCAGCACCGTGAACACTGAAGCTTTCTTT	CASTVNTEAFF
-	TRBV7-9	-	TRBJ1-3	TGTGCCAGCAGTTCAGATTCTGGAAACACCATATATTTT	CASSSDSGNTIYF
-	TRBV29-1	few	TRBJ2-3	TGCAGCGTTGCGACTATCGTAATCACAGATACGCAGTATTTT	CSVATIVITDTQYF
TRBD2	TRBV6-6	few	TRBJ2-5	TGTGCCAGCAGTCCCGGACTAGCGGGAGCAGAGACCCAGTACTTC	CASSPGLAGAETQYF
-	TRBV18	few	TRBJ1-1	TGTGCCAGCTCACCAAGCGGGGTGAACACTGAAGCTTTCTTT	CASSPSGVNTEAFF
-	TRBV30	-	TRBJ1-1	TGTGCCTGGAGTGTCTCGTTTGGACTGACTGAAGCTTTCTTT	CAWSVSFGLTEAFF
TRBD1	TRBV28	few	TRBJ2-5	TGTGCCAGCAGTTACTACGACAGGGAAGAGACCCAGTACTTC	CASSYYDREETQYF
-	TRBV15	-	TRBJ2-7	TGTGCCACCAGCAGACAACAGGGATACGAGCAGTACTTC	CATSRQQGYEQYF
-	TRBV19	few	TRBJ2-7	TGTGCCAGTAGCTCCATTCAGGGAGGCGAGCAGTACTTC	CASSSIQGGEQYF
TRBD1	TRBV18	-	TRBJ2-1	TGTGCCAGCTCACCACAAACAGGGGCGTCCTACAATGAGCAGTTCTTC	CASSPQTGASYNEQFF
-	TRBV30	few	TRBJ2-5	TGTGCCTGGAGTGTTCGGGCGGGTGAGACCCAGTACTTC	CAWSVRAGETQYF
-	TRBV7-2	-	TRBJ2-1	TGTGCCAGCAGCTTAGAGTCAGCTAGTCATGAGCAGTTCTTC	CASSLESASHEQFF
-	TRBV5-4	few	TRBJ1-4	TGTGCCAGCAGCACCGGGGGGGGAATGGGTAATGAAAAACTGTTTTTT	CASSTGGGMGNEKLFF
-	TRBV29-1	-	TRBJ1-1	TGCAGCGTTGGATTCATGACGGGCACTGAAGCTTTCTTT	CSVGFMTGTEAFF
TRBD1	TRBV5-1	-	TRBJ2-7	TGCGCCAGCAGCTTGGGAATGGACAGGGGAAACGAGCAGTACTTC	CASSLGMDRGNEQYF
-	TRBV7-2	-	TRBJ2-4	TGTGCCAGCAGCTTAGCGGTCAGGATGGTCTTAGCCAAAAACATTCAGTACTTC	CASSLAVRMVLAKNIQYF
TRBD1	TRBV28	few	TRBJ2-1	TGTGCCAGCAGTACCCCCGGGACAGGGAGGGGATACAATGAGCAGTTCTTC	CASSTPGTGRGYNEQFF
TRBD2	TRBV7-2	-	TRBJ2-1	TGTGCCAGCAGCTCCATTAGACTAGCGGGAGGGACCAAGCTGCAGTTCTTC	CASSSIRLAGGTKLQFF
TRBD2	TRBV5-1	-	TRBJ2-5	TGCGCCAGCCGAGCGGGAGTCTCACAAGAGACCCAGTACTTC	CASRAGVSQETQYF
-	TRBV29-1	few	TRBJ2-7	TGCAGCGTTTCTACTCAACTAACCTACGAGCAGTACTTC	CSVSTQLTYEQYF
-	TRBV4-2	few	TRBJ1-3	TGTGCCAGCAGCCAAGAAGGCGGCAGCTTAACTGGAAACACCATATATTTT	CASSQEGGSLTGNTIYF
-	TRBV4-1	few	TRBJ1-2	TGCGCCAGCAGCCAAGCAAATGGGCAGCCGTACTATGGCTACACCTTC	CASSQANGQPYYGYTF
TRBD2	TRBV2	-	TRBJ2-1	TGTGCCAGCAGTGATAGTCTAGCGGGAGGTGCCTACAATGAGCAGTTCTTC	CASSDSLAGGAYNEQFF
-	TRBV7-2	-	TRBJ1-2	TGTGCCAGCAGCTTAGAGCGGCGGGGCTACACCTTC	CASSLERRGYTF
TRBD1	TRBV12-5	few	TRBJ2-3	TGTGCTAGTGCCCTGACAGGGGGAAGAGATACGCAGTATTTT	CASALTGGRDTQYF
TRBD2	TRBV30	few	TRBJ2-7	TGTGCCTGGAGTACAGGACTAGTTCCGATCGAGCAGTACTTC	CAWSTGLVPIEQYF
TRBD2	TRBV7-9	-	TRBJ2-2	TGTGCCAGCAACCTTGGACTAGGGGACACCGGGGAGCTGTTTTTT	CASNLGLGDTGELFF
-	TRBV29-1	-	TRBJ2-5	TGCAGCGTTGGGCAGCCGGGGGTCCAAGAGACCCAGTACTTC	CSVGQPGVQETQYF
TRBD2	TRBV4-1	-	TRBJ2-3	TGCGCCAGCAGCCAATCCGGGACTAGCGGCCTCTATACGCAGTATTTT	CASSQSGTSGLYTQYF
TRBD2	TRBV6-5	-	TRBJ2-1	TGTGCCAGCAGGCCTGCGGGAGGTGGGGACAATGAGCAGTTCTTC	CASRPAGGGDNEQFF
TRBD1	TRBV25-1	once	TRBJ2-2	TGTGCCAGCAGTGAGTGGACAGGGGGGGCCGGGGAGCTGTTTTTT	CASSEWTGGAGELFF
TRBD2	TRBV18	few	TRBJ2-3	TGTGCCAGCTCACCCCGGGAGGGCACAGATACGCAGTATTTT	CASSPREGTDTQYF